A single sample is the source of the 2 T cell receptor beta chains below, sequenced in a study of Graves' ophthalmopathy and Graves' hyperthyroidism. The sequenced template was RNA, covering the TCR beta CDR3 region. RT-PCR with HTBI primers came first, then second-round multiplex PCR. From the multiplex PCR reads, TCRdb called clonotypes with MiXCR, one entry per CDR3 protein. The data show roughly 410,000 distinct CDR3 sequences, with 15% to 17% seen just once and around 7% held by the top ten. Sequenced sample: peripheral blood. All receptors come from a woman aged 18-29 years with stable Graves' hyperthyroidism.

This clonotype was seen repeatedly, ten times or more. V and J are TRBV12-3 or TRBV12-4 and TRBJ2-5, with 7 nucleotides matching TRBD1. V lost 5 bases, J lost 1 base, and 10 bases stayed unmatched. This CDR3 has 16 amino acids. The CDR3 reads CASSRRQGPPQETQYF. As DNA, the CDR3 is TGTGCCAGCAGTAGGCGACAGGGCCCCCCCCAAGAGACCCAGTACTTC.

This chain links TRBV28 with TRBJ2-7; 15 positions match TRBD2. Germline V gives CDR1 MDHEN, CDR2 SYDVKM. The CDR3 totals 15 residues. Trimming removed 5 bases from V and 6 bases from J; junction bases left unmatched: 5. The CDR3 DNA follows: TGTGCCAGCAGTCTCGGACTAGCGGGAGGGGGCGAGCAGTACTTC. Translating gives CASSLGLAGGGEQYF.